The TCR beta chain described here comes from a study of response to subunit inactivated influenza vaccine. With respect to this clonotype: Its antigen is currently unknown.

Losses at the gene ends were 1 base for V and 4 bases for J; bases not matched to a gene: 4. CDR3 length equals 16 residues. Germline values: CDR1 SGHTA, CDR2 FQGNSA. Study results and limitations: There was a suggestion from the authors that each seasonal influenza vaccination recruits few new T cells.

TCRdb fed the RT-PCR reads into MiXCR, producing one record per CDR3 protein. The sample carries roughly 570,000 distinct CDR3 sequences, 12% to 15% recorded once. The source was PBMCs from blood, collected roughly 12 days after vaccination. The chain carries TRBV7-2 and TRBJ2-7, with 13 bases that match TRBD2. The sequence derives from a man between 45 and 60 years old who received an inactivated influenza vaccine. CDR3 nucleotides: TGTGCCAGCAGCTTAGGGGGACTAGCGGGGCGATACGAGCAGTACTTC. It translates to CASSLGGLAGRYEQYF.